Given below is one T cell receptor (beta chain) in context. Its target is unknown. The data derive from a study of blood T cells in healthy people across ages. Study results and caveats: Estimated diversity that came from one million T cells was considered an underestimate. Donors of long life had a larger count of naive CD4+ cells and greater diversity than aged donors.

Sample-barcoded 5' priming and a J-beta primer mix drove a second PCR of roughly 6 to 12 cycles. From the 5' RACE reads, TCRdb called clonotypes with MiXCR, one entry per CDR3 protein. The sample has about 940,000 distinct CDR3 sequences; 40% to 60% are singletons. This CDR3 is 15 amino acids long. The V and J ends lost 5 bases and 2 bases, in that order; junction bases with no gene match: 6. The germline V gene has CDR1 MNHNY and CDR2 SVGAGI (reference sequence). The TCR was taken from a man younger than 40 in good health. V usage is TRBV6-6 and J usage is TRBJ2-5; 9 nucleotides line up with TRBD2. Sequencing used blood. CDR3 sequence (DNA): TGTGCCAGCAGTAGAGCGGGGGGTTCACAAGAGACCCAGTACTTC. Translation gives CASSRAGGSQETQYF.